The rows below give T cell receptor beta chains drawn from one sample of a study of T-cell memory formation after mild COVID-19. Each CDR3 protein gets one entry after TCRdb re-called the 5' RACE reads with MiXCR. The table has around 440,000 distinct CDR3 sequences, 15% to 20% seen once. The sample consisted of PBMCs or a T cell subset sorted from them (not recorded which). The source is an adult woman who had mild COVID-19 (a few samples of this study predate the infection). Cell type and time point are not known. Each CDR3 is given without its conserved first and last residue. The order of the fields is V gene, J gene, CDR3 protein.

v_call: TRBV20-1
j_call: TRBJ2-1
cdr3_aa: SARETGSSYNEQF

v_call: TRBV20-1
j_call: TRBJ2-6
cdr3_aa: SAGDLAGANVLT

v_call: TRBV3-1
j_call: TRBJ1-2
cdr3_aa: ASSQAGEGYGYT

v_call: TRBV9
j_call: TRBJ2-2
cdr3_aa: ASSSGGLAANTGELF

v_call: TRBV24-1
j_call: TRBJ2-1
cdr3_aa: ATSKAGGPSNEQF

v_call: TRBV9
j_call: TRBJ2-7
cdr3_aa: ASSVEPGAAYEQY

v_call: TRBV7-9
j_call: TRBJ1-1
cdr3_aa: ASSSQGAGDGAF

v_call: TRBV24-1
j_call: TRBJ2-7
cdr3_aa: ATSDFKTGVHEQY

v_call: TRBV5-1
j_call: TRBJ1-1
cdr3_aa: ASSLGRSGMHEAF

v_call: TRBV12-3/TRBV12-4
j_call: TRBJ2-1
cdr3_aa: ASSLSQHNEQF

v_call: TRBV5-1
j_call: TRBJ1-6
cdr3_aa: ASSSGYTDSPIH

v_call: TRBV15
j_call: TRBJ2-1
cdr3_aa: ATSSISGGLYEQF

v_call: TRBV21-1
j_call: TRBJ2-5
cdr3_aa: ASSTRGGRRGGCQETQY

v_call: TRBV19
j_call: TRBJ2-1
cdr3_aa: ASSTRDSRFSYNEQF

v_call: TRBV27
j_call: TRBJ1-5
cdr3_aa: ASSLGWSNQPQH

v_call: TRBV5-1
j_call: TRBJ2-1
cdr3_aa: ASSLGGFSYNEQF

v_call: TRBV27
j_call: TRBJ1-6
cdr3_aa: ASSLLDNSPLH

v_call: TRBV29-1
j_call: TRBJ2-7
cdr3_aa: SVGVDEQY

v_call: TRBV24-1
j_call: TRBJ1-2
cdr3_aa: ATRPGAHYGYT

v_call: TRBV5-1
j_call: TRBJ2-5
cdr3_aa: ASSLDSGGQETQY

v_call: TRBV5-1
j_call: TRBJ2-1
cdr3_aa: ASSTGQGAVNEQF

v_call: TRBV12-3/TRBV12-4
j_call: TRBJ1-2
cdr3_aa: ASSQGAANYGYT

v_call: TRBV5-5
j_call: TRBJ2-1
cdr3_aa: ASSLTRENYNEQF

v_call: TRBV12-3/TRBV12-4
j_call: TRBJ1-2
cdr3_aa: ASSRGQANYGYT

v_call: TRBV2
j_call: TRBJ2-1
cdr3_aa: ASSGASGTNNEQF

v_call: TRBV11-2
j_call: TRBJ1-2
cdr3_aa: ASSLRQIYGYT